This TCR beta chain originates from a study of tumor-infiltrating lymphocytes in primary liver carcinoma. The CDR3 consists of 11 residues. Germline CDR1 reads MNHEY; CDR2 reads SMNVEV (reference sequence). Germline DNA was also extracted, and blood RNA was taken from unsorted whole blood. As regards this clonotype: An end of the junction differs from the germline gene, which may be a read error.

A primer matching the constant region was used to make TCR beta cDNA from 450 to 500 ng of total RNA. It was through three nested multiplex PCR rounds of slightly modified ARM-PCR that TCR beta libraries arose. Researchers ran the first two PCR rounds for 10 cycles each with TRBV1-TRBV30 forward primers and a C-beta reverse primer. TCRdb reprocessed the multiplex PCR reads via MiXCR and lists one record per CDR3 protein. The sample comprises 300,000 to 350,000 distinct CDR3 sequences, less than 70% of which are singletons, and about 6.5% rests with the top ten. The V gene is TRBV27, the J gene TRBJ2-1; D might be TRBD2 (5 bases). The sample consisted of peripheral blood. This receptor was identified in a man aged 40-49 years with primary liver carcinoma and hepatitis B virus infection. CDR3 sequence: CTSSFGGGQFF. DNA of the CDR3: TGTACCAGCAGTTTCGGAGGAGGGCAGTTCTTC.